This T cell receptor (beta chain) was found in a study of response to subunit inactivated influenza vaccine (dated by TCRdb to the late 2010s). Regarding the study in general: The study used deep quantitative T cell receptor repertoire profiling to track responses to a trivalent subunit inactivated influenza vaccine. The full study reports these points: The authors suggested that each seasonal influenza vaccination may recruit only a limited number of new T cells.

The protocol used for the library was RT-PCR. TCRdb names Illumina HiSeq 2500 as the instrument used. Clones were called with MiXCR by TCRdb after fastp trimmed the public reads at Q25, and only in-frame beta chains were retained. Identical CDR3 protein sequences are pooled into one entry, listed with their most common genes and DNA. This sample gives about 650,000 distinct CDR3 sequences in total; around 15% of them show up just once. The ten largest account for around 7.6% of the sample. For this clonotype: Its antigen is not yet known. Per-nucleotide qualities are absent, and no much larger clonotype sits a single base away.

According to the germline V gene, CDR1 reads SGHRS and CDR2 reads YFSETQ. The CDR3 runs 14 amino acids, cysteine and phenylalanine included. Here the CDR3 DNA is all that survives: 42 bases in frame from base 1. V sheds 1 base and J sheds 4 bases, leaving 11 bases between their ends. Sequenced here: PBMCs from blood, sampled 14 days before vaccination. Here the chain combines TRBV5-1 and TRBJ2-5, with a weak D call of TRBD1 (6 bases match). This clonotype was obtained from a man aged 50-59 years who received an inactivated influenza vaccine. Donor details come from another sample of the same person, matched by shared clones. The CDR3 in this case is CASSLSTGTETQYF. The base sequence is TGCGCCAGCAGCTTGTCTACAGGGACAGAGACCCAGTACTTC. This CDR3, with the reference TRBV5-1 and TRBJ2-5 proteins standing in past its ends, gives the full variable domain KAGVTQTPRYLIKTRGQQVTLSCSPISGHRSVSWYQQTPGQGLQFLFEYFSETQRNKGNFPGRFSGRQFSNSRSEMNVSTLELGDSALYLCASSLSTGTETQYFGPGTRLLVL.